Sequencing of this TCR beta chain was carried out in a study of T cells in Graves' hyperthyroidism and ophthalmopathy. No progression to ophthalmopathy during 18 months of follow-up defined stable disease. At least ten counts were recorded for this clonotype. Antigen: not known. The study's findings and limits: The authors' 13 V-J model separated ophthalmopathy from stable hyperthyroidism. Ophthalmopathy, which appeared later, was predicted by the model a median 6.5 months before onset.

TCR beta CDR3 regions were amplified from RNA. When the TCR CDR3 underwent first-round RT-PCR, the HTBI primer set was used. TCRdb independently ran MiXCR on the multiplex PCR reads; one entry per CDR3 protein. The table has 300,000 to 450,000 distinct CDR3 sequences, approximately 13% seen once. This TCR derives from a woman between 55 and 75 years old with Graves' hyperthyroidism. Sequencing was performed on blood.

CDR3 bases: TGTGCCAGCAGCTTAAGGCGGGACGGTACCTACGAGCAGTACTTC. Its protein is CASSLRRDGTYEQYF. V gene TRBV7-8 combines with J gene TRBJ2-7; weak D call: TRBD2 (6 bases). With 2 bases removed from V and 2 bases from J, the gap between germline ends came to 13 bases. Germline assignment: CDR1 SGHVS and CDR2 FQNEAQ. The CDR3 is 15 amino acids.